The sequence of this T cell receptor (beta chain) was determined in a study of human T cells and chemical hapten exposure. Findings of the study overall: Relative to controls, expanded TCRs formed significantly more large CDR3 similarity clusters.

TCRdb recomputed calls from the RACE reads with MiXCR, one row per CDR3 protein. Of 95,000 to 100,000 distinct CDR3 sequences in the sample, approximately 10% were seen once. Of note for this clonotype: Its antigen remains unidentified.

The length of the CDR3 is 15 residues. CDR1 is SGDLS, CDR2 YYNGEE, per germline. Between the trimmed V and J ends, which lost 0 bases and 8 bases, there was a span of 14 bases. The time point here: pre-sensitization, week 0. Treatment in this sample: therapeutic diphenylcyclopropenone sensitization with weekly scalp DPC. Every donor had alopecia and was 18 to 70 years old; all were suitable for DPC. The gene calls are TRBV9 and TRBJ1-4, with D unresolved. Sequencing was performed on whole blood, taken in connection with sensitization to the hapten diphenylcyclopropenone (DPC). The receptor's source is a woman aged 60-70 years with alopecia areata. Some clones in this sample may be carry-over from other donors' samples. The DNA of the CDR3 is TGTGCCAGCAGCGTAGATGTCGGCTATGGAGAAAAACTGTTTTTT. It is translated as CASSVDVGYGEKLFF.